The 2 T cell receptor beta chains listed next were all sequenced from one sample in a study of blood T cell repertoires in COVID-19 (dated by TCRdb to the early 2020s). Library generation was performed with the immunoSEQ multiplex PCR assay. As stored in TCRdb, this immuneACCESS dataset retains in-frame rearrangements with V and J assigned. A fraction of the clones does not appear; measured against another copy, unresolved V genes explain less than half of the discrepancy, and the remainder lacks a known reason. Across this sample there are about 160,000 clones, with approximately 80% seen only once. Under 9% of the sample lies in the top ten. The specimen sequenced was peripheral blood. The source of these receptors is a woman between 40 and 55 years old with COVID-19, enrolled during active disease.

The chain couples TRBV7-9 to TRBJ1-5; D is possibly TRBD1 (6 bases). This CDR3 is built from 15 residues. Looked up from germline, CDR1 is SEHNR and CDR2 is FQNEAQ (reference sequence). V was cut by 5 bases and J by 2 bases, with 13 bases left in between. The CDR3, as DNA: TGTGCCAGCAGCGTAACGGGGGGCGGCAATCAGCCCCAGCATTTT. This gives the protein CASSVTGGGNQPQHF.

The chain combines TRBV27 with TRBJ2-3, with TRBD2 matching over 10 bases. Per germline, CDR1 MNHEY and CDR2 SMNVEV (reference sequence). The CDR3 runs 18 residues. Trimming cost V 4 bases and J 1 base; bases outside gene matches: 11. Written as DNA, the CDR3 is TGTGCCAGCAGTTCGGGACTAGCGCTTAGTCGGGGCACAGATACGCAGTATTTT. Translating it yields CASSSGLALSRGTDTQYF.